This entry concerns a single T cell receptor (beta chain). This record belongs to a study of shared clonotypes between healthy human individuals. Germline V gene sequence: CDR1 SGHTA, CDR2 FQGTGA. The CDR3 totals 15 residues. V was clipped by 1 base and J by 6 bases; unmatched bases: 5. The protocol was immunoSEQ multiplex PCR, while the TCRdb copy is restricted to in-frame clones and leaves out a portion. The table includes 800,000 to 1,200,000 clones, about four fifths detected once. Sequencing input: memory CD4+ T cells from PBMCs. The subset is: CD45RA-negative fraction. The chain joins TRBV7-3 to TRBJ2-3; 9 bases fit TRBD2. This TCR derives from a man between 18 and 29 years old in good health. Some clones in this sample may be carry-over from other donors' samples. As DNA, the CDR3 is TGTGCCAGCAGCTTAAACCCTAGCGGGATTGATACGCAGTATTTT. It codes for CASSLNPSGIDTQYF.